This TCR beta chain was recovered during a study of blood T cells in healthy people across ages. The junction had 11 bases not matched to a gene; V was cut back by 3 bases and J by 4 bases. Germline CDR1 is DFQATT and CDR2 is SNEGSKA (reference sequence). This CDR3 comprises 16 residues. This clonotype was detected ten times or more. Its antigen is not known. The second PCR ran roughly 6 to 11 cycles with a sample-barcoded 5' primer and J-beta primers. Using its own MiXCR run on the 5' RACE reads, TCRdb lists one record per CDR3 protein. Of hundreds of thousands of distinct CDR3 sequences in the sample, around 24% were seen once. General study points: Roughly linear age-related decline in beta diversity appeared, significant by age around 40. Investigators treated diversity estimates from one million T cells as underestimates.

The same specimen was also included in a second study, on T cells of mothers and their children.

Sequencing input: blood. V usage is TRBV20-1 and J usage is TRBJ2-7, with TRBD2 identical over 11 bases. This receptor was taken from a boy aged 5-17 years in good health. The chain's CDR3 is CSARDTSGSHKYEQYF. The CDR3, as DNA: TGCAGTGCTAGGGATACTAGCGGGAGTCATAAATACGAGCAGTACTTC.